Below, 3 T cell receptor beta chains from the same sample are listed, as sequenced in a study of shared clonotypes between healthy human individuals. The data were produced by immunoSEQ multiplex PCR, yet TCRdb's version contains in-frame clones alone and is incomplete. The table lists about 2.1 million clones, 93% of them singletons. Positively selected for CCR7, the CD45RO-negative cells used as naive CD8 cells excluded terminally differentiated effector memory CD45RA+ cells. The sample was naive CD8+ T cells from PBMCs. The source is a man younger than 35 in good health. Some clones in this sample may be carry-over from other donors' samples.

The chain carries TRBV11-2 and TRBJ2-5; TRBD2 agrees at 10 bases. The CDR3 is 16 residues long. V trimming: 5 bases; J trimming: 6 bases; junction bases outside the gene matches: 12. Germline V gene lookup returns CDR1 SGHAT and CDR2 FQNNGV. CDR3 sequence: CASSHGPAGGGQTQYF. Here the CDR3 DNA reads TGTGCCAGCAGCCACGGCCCAGCGGGAGGGGGGCAGACCCAGTACTTC. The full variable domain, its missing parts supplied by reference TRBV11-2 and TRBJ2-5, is EAGVAQSPRYKIIEKRQSVAFWCNPISGHATLYWYQQILGQGPKLLIQFQNNGVVDDSQLPKDRFSAERLKGVDSTLKIQPAKLEDSAVYLCASSHGPAGGGQTQYFGPGTRLLVL.

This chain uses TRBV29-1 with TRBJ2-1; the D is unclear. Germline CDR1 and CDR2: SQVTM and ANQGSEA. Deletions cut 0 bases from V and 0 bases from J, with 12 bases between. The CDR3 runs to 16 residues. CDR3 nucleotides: TGCAGCGTTGAAGACCCATGGGGTCACTCCTACAATGAGCAGTTCTTC. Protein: CSVEDPWGHSYNEQFF.

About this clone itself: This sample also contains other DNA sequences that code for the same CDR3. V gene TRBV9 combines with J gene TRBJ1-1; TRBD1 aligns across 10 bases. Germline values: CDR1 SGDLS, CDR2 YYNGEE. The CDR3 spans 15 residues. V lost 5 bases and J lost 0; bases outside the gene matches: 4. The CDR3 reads CASSPGQGLNTEAFF. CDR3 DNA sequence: TGTGCCAGCAGTCCGGGACAGGGGTTGAACACTGAAGCTTTCTTT.